Presented here are 32 T cell receptor beta chains from one specimen sequenced in a study of blood T cell repertoires in COVID-19. Clones were sequenced by immunoSEQ multiplex PCR, and TCRdb holds only the in-frame ones, with some missing. The sample comprises 270,000 or so clones, approximately 81% of which are singletons, and roughly 3% rests with the top ten. The source material was peripheral blood. Receptors originate from a woman aged 18-30 years with acute or convalescent COVID-19.

This clone was observed at least ten times. This rearrangement joins TRBV18 to TRBJ1-2, with D possibly matching TRBD1 (5 bases). Between the trimmed V and J ends, which lost 2 bases and 6 bases, there was a span of 25 bases. The germline gives CDR1 KGHSH, CDR2 LQKENI. This CDR3 has 18 residues. The CDR3 loop is CASSPSQTAPSEGDGYTF. The CDR3 nucleotides read TGTGCCAGCTCACCATCGCAGACAGCACCCTCAGAAGGCGATGGCTACACCTTC.

This chain links TRBV7-9 with TRBJ1-2; possibly TRBD1 for D (5 bases). Germline CDR1 SEHNR, CDR2 FQNEAQ (reference sequence). Trimming cost V 0 bases and J 0 bases, with 11 bases left between them. The CDR3 has 16 amino acids. CDR3 nucleotides: TGTGCCAGCAGCTTAGCAGAGACAGCAGCTAACTATGGCTACACCTTC. Its translation is CASSLAETAANYGYTF.

The genes are TRBV5-4 and TRBJ2-7; D might be TRBD1 (6 bases). Germline lookup yields CDR1 SGHNT and CDR2 YYREEE (reference sequence). V lost 4 bases and J lost 5, with 13 bases in between. This CDR3 is built from 13 residues. In DNA form, the CDR3 reads TGTGCCAGCAGCCCGAGGGGGAGCAACGAGCAGTACTTC. Amino acid sequence: CASSPRGSNEQYF.

The chain couples TRBV15 to TRBJ2-2; the match to TRBD2 covers 8 bases. Germline values: CDR1 LNHNV, CDR2 YYDKDF (reference sequence). The CDR3 has 17 amino acids. V trimming: 0 bases; J trimming: 4 bases; junction bases outside the gene matches: 7. The CDR3 DNA reads as TGTGCCACCAGCAGAGACTTAGCGGGACTTGTCACCGGGGAGCTGTTTTTT. Translated, it gives CATSRDLAGLVTGELFF.

This chain uses TRBV11-3 with TRBJ2-3; D ambiguous. V was cut by 2 bases and J by 1 base, with 7 bases left in between. The CDR3 covers 14 residues. Germline loops: CDR1 SGHNT, CDR2 YENEEA. The chain's CDR3 is CASSLNRRTDTQYF. The DNA for the CDR3 is TGTGCCAGCAGCTTAAACAGACGCACAGATACGCAGTATTTT.

The chain has TRBV27 and TRBJ1-3; 7 nucleotides match TRBD1. Germline V CDR1 and CDR2: MNHEY, SMNVEV (reference sequence). Losses at the gene ends were 4 bases for V and 0 bases for J; bases not matched to a gene: 3. This CDR3 has 15 amino acids. Written as DNA, the CDR3 is TGTGCCAGCAGTTCGGGACAGAACTCTGGAAACACCATATATTTT. This sequence encodes CASSSGQNSGNTIYF.

V and J are TRBV15 and TRBJ2-7; 8 bases map to TRBD1. The CDR3 spans 15 residues. Germline V gives CDR1 LNHNV, CDR2 YYDKDF (reference sequence). V was clipped by 6 bases and J by 0 bases; unmatched bases: 7. DNA for the CDR3: TGTGCCACCAGTATTGACAGGGGACGCTCCTACGAGCAGTACTTC. Translating gives CATSIDRGRSYEQYF.

The V gene is TRBV6-5, the J gene TRBJ2-7, with 7 nucleotides matching TRBD1. This CDR3 region has 15 residues. The V and J ends lost 0 bases and 7 bases, in that order; junction bases with no gene match: 9. Germline lookup yields CDR1 MNHEY and CDR2 SVGAGI. CDR3 sequence reads: CASSYSKAGGFEQYF. The CDR3, as DNA: TGTGCCAGCAGTTACTCAAAGGCAGGGGGTTTTGAGCAGTACTTC.

V gene TRBV27 combines with J gene TRBJ2-2; 10 nucleotides line up with TRBD1. Germline CDR1 reads MNHEY; CDR2 reads SMNVEV (reference sequence). This CDR3 is built from 15 residues. After removal of 8 bases from V and 0 bases from J, the junction contained 3 bases not matched to a gene. The CDR3 here is CASRGQGTNTGELFF. For the CDR3, the DNA is TGTGCCAGCCGGGGACAGGGGACGAACACCGGGGAGCTGTTTTTT.

The V and J genes are TRBV4-3 and TRBJ2-1; TRBD2 aligns across 12 bases. V was pared by 6 bases and J by 10 bases, with 7 bases of the junction left unmatched. The CDR3 has 14 amino acids. Germline V CDR1 and CDR2: LGHNA, YSLEER. The CDR3 loop is CASRPGLAGYEQFF. CDR3 DNA sequence: TGCGCCAGCAGGCCAGGACTAGCGGGATACGAGCAGTTCTTC.

CDR3 sequence reads: CATSRRGQGLDEQFF. CDR3 sequence (DNA): TGTGCCACCAGCAGAAGGGGACAGGGTTTGGATGAGCAGTTCTTC. The chain employs TRBV15 and TRBJ2-1, with 9 bases matching TRBD1. Looked up from germline, CDR1 is LNHNV and CDR2 is YYDKDF (reference sequence). Trimming removed 2 bases from V and 8 bases from J; junction bases left unmatched: 7. The length of the CDR3 is 15 residues.

V gene TRBV2 combines with J gene TRBJ1-4; TRBD1 matches at 10 bases. Germline loops: CDR1 SNHLY, CDR2 FYNNEI. V lost 8 bases and J lost 10; bases outside the gene matches: 10. The CDR3 totals 14 residues. The CDR3 nucleotides read TGTGCCAGCGGACCCGGGACAGGGGCGGGAAAACTGTTTTTT. Translating it yields CASGPGTGAGKLFF.

As for this clone: One junction end does not reproduce the germline sequence, and a read error may be involved. The J gene is TRBJ2-7, the V gene TRBV6-2 or TRBV6-3; D gene uncertain. This CDR3 contains 13 residues. Germline assignment: CDR1 MNHEY and CDR2 SVGEGT. This CDR3 reads CASRYYSSYEQYF. In nucleotides, the CDR3 is TGTGCCAGCAGATACTACAGCTCCTACGAGCAGTACTTC.

V and J are TRBV7-2 and TRBJ1-3; D is uncertain. The CDR3 is made up of 16 amino acids. CDR1 and CDR2 from the germline V gene are SGHTA and FQGNSA. With 6 bases removed from V and 0 bases from J, the gap between germline ends came to 15 bases. In nucleotides, the CDR3 is TGTGCCAGCAGGGTGACTGCGACTATCTCTGGAAACACCATATATTTT. Translation: CASRVTATISGNTIYF.

The chain employs TRBV29-1 and TRBJ2-7; 11 bases fit TRBD2. CDR1 and CDR2 (germline): SQVTM, ANQGSEA. Germline trimming cut 7 bases from V and 2 bases from J; bases unmatched to any gene: 4. The length of the CDR3 is 13 residues. The CDR3 here is CSALAGEAYEQYF. CDR3 in DNA: TGCAGCGCACTAGCGGGAGAGGCCTACGAGCAGTACTTC.

This clone has a single count. The chain has TRBV5-1 and TRBJ1-2; 8 bases line up with TRBD1. After removal of 4 bases from V and 5 bases from J, the junction contained 7 bases not matched to a gene. Germline CDR1 reads SGHRS; CDR2 reads YFSETQ. This CDR3 comprises 14 residues. CDR3 amino acids: CASSPGTGGYGYTF. The CDR3 DNA reads as TGCGCCAGCAGCCCCGGGACAGGTGGATATGGCTACACCTTC. The entire variable domain, with the rest obtained from reference TRBV5-1 and TRBJ1-2, is as follows: KAGVTQTPRYLIKTRGQQVTLSCSPISGHRSVSWYQQTPGQGLQFLFEYFSETQRNKGNFPGRFSGRQFSNSRSEMNVSTLELGDSALYLCASSPGTGGYGYTFGSGTRLTVV.

The sample holds one count of this clone. Here the CDR3 DNA reads TGCGCCAGCAGCCCCACAGGGGGCATTAATGAAAAACTGTTTTTT. It encodes CASSPTGGINEKLFF. The chain joins TRBV5-1 to TRBJ1-4, with TRBD1 matching over 9 bases. The CDR3 has 15 amino acids. Germline-derived CDR1 and CDR2 are SGHRS and YFSETQ. V shed 4 bases and J 4 bases; nucleotides not matched to a gene: 5.

The rearrangement joins TRBV27 to TRBJ1-2; 12 bases line up with TRBD1. V was clipped by 5 bases and J by 5 bases; unmatched bases: 6. This CDR3 comprises 15 residues. Germline V lookup: CDR1 MNHEY, CDR2 SMNVEV (reference sequence). CDR3 loop: CASSGPGQGAYGYTF. CDR3 in DNA: TGTGCCAGCAGTGGGCCGGGACAGGGGGCTTATGGCTACACCTTC.

This rearrangement joins TRBV19 to TRBJ1-2; D gene uncertain. The germline V gene encodes CDR1 LNHDA and CDR2 SQIVND (reference sequence). With 0 bases removed from V and 7 bases from J, the gap between germline ends came to 12 bases. CDR3 size: 14 residues. CDR3 DNA: TGTGCCAGTAGTATAGACTCGCGACTTATTGGCTACACCTTC. Translated: CASSIDSRLIGYTF.

This clone occurred a few times. The chain combines TRBV4-1 with TRBJ2-7; TRBD2 is a possible D gene (6 bases). This CDR3 is 17 amino acids long. CDR1 and CDR2 (germline): MGHRA, YSYEKL. V was shortened by 0 bases and J by 4 bases, with 19 bases between the two germline ends. The CDR3 DNA follows: TGCGCCAGCAGCCAAGATGTGGAGGGCTCGCTCCTATACGAGCAGTACTTC. This codes for CASSQDVEGSLLYEQYF.

The table lists this clone with a few counts. The chain links TRBV6-1 to TRBJ2-1; 14 nucleotides match TRBD2. This CDR3 contains 16 residues. Trimming cost V 4 bases and J 7 bases; bases outside gene matches: 6. Germline CDR1 MNHNS, CDR2 SASEGT. Here the CDR3 reads CASSARLAGGPNEQFF. As DNA, the CDR3 is TGTGCCAGCAGTGCGAGACTAGCGGGAGGGCCAAATGAGCAGTTCTTC.

The J gene is TRBJ2-7, the V gene TRBV27, with D possibly TRBD2 on 6 matching bases. Trimming cost V 9 bases and J 6 bases, with 12 bases left between them. CDR1 is MNHEY and CDR2 is SMNVEV in the germline V gene (reference sequence). This CDR3 has 11 residues. In DNA, the CDR3 is TGTGCCAGTGGCTTCGGGAGCGAGCAGTACTTC. Encoded protein: CASGFGSEQYF.

The chain is built from TRBV11-3 and TRBJ2-1, with TRBD1 matching 8 bases. This CDR3 is 15 amino acids long. Per germline, CDR1 SGHNT and CDR2 YENEEA. V lost 7 bases and J lost 5; bases outside the gene matches: 10. This chain's CDR3 is CASNRGQATNNEQFF. The DNA of the CDR3 is TGTGCCAGCAACCGGGGACAGGCCACCAACAATGAGCAGTTCTTC.

This clone came up once. The chain recombines TRBV28 with TRBJ2-2; maybe TRBD2 (5 bases). The germline CDR1 and CDR2 sequences are MDHEN and SYDVKM. The CDR3 extends over 13 amino acids. V gave up 8 bases and J gave up 9 bases, with 16 bases separating them. The DNA of the CDR3 is TGTGCCAGCTTAGGTGGGAGTCCCTGGGAGCTGTTTTTT. This translates into CASLGGSPWELFF.

V usage is TRBV6-2 or TRBV6-3 and J usage is TRBJ2-7, with 13 bases fitting TRBD2. V lost 7 bases, J lost 7 bases, and 7 bases stayed unmatched. The CDR3 totals 14 residues. Per germline, CDR1 MNHEY and CDR2 SVGEGT. Written as DNA, the CDR3 is TGTGCCAGCACCCCGGGACTAGCGGGAACGGAGCAGTACTTC. Encoded protein: CASTPGLAGTEQYF.

A remark on this clone: The identical CDR3 is also encoded by other nucleotide sequences in the sample. V usage is TRBV6-4 and J usage is TRBJ2-1, with TRBD2 matching 11 bases. Trimming at V came to 2 bases and at J to 7 bases, leaving 4 bases not matched to a gene. This CDR3 comprises 15 residues. Germline V gives CDR1 MRHNA, CDR2 SNTAGT. The CDR3 DNA reads TGTGCCAGCAGTGACATAGCGGGAGGGCCTAATGAGCAGTTCTTC. Its translation: CASSDIAGGPNEQFF.

Here the CDR3 reads CASSPSGVGSPLHF. The CDR3 DNA reads as TGTGCCAGCTCACCGTCAGGGGTCGGTTCACCCCTCCACTTT. The rearrangement joins TRBV18 to TRBJ1-6; a weak D match, TRBD1 (6 bases). The CDR3 sequence is 14 residues long. V lost 3 bases to trimming and J lost 9 bases, with 12 bases between them. The V gene's germline CDR1 is KGHSH and CDR2 LQKENI.

This rearrangement joins TRBV15 to TRBJ1-1, with D unresolved. This CDR3 has 13 residues. V lost 4 bases and J 3 bases, leaving 9 bases between the germline ends. From germline, CDR1 is LNHNV and CDR2 YYDKDF (reference sequence). CDR3 DNA sequence: TGTGCCACCAGCATGCAGTCCGACACTGAAGCTTTCTTT. Protein sequence: CATSMQSDTEAFF.

V and J are TRBV19 and TRBJ1-1; possibly TRBD1 for D (6 bases). Looked up from germline, CDR1 is LNHDA and CDR2 is SQIVND (reference sequence). The ends were cut back, 4 bases at V and 11 bases at J, with 23 bases in the middle. The CDR3 length is 15 residues. CDR3 in DNA: TGTGCCAGTAGTACCTCCAGAGGACAGTCCCCTTTGGCTTTCTTT. Protein product: CASSTSRGQSPLAFF.

The gene calls are TRBV9 and TRBJ1-1, with D possibly being TRBD1 (6 bases). The CDR3 extends over 15 amino acids. Trimming left V 0 bases short and J 5 bases short, with 14 bases between. Germline V gene sequence: CDR1 SGDLS, CDR2 YYNGEE. In nucleotides, the CDR3 is TGTGCCAGCAGCGTAGTGGGGGCGGGGGATACTGAAGCTTTCTTT. Amino acid sequence: CASSVVGAGDTEAFF.

This chain connects TRBV4-1 to TRBJ2-3; weak D call: TRBD2 (5 bases). There are 15 residues in the CDR3. Germline V CDR1 and CDR2: MGHRA, YSYEKL. V was cut by 4 bases and J by 4 bases, with 15 bases left in between. The CDR3 DNA reads TGCGCCAGCAGCCTAGAGCTTGGAGGACCAGATACGCAGTATTTT. It codes for CASSLELGGPDTQYF.

Only one count was recorded for this clone. The gene calls are TRBV29-1 and TRBJ2-7, with D tentatively TRBD2 (6 bases). The V end lost 3 bases, the J end lost 3 bases, and 9 bases lay between the germline ends. CDR3 length: 12 residues. Germline CDR1 SQVTM, CDR2 ANQGSEA. Here the CDR3 reads CSVEGSGYEQYF. In nucleotides, the CDR3 is TGCAGCGTTGAGGGTAGCGGCTACGAGCAGTACTTC.